This T cell receptor (beta chain) was documented in a study of T cell responses to AZD1222 COVID-19 vaccine. Study-level results: Among vaccine-associated CD4 TCRs, coverage spanned spike, with dominance at 160-218 and 743-854.

Profiling relied on immunoSEQ multiplex PCR, and the TCRdb table lists in-frame clones only, not all of them. Among about 64,000 clones, 85% to 95% were seen once, and the ten largest hold roughly 6.3%. As to this clone: Its target is not known.

Here the sequenced sample was peripheral blood, taken 28 days after the second dose of the MenACWY control vaccine. The TCR sequence derives from an adult who received the MenACWY meningococcal vaccine as a control.

Here the CDR3 reads CASSPGTGGWETQYF. The CDR3, as DNA: TGTGCCAGCAGCCCGGGGACAGGGGGGTGGGAGACCCAGTACTTC. V gene TRBV3-1 (or the pseudogene TRBV3-2) combines with J gene TRBJ2-5, with 11 nucleotides matching TRBD1. Germline CDR1 reads LGHDT; CDR2 reads YNNKEL (reference sequence). The CDR3 runs 15 residues. The V segment lost 4 bases and the J segment 5 bases; nucleotides outside the gene matches: 6.